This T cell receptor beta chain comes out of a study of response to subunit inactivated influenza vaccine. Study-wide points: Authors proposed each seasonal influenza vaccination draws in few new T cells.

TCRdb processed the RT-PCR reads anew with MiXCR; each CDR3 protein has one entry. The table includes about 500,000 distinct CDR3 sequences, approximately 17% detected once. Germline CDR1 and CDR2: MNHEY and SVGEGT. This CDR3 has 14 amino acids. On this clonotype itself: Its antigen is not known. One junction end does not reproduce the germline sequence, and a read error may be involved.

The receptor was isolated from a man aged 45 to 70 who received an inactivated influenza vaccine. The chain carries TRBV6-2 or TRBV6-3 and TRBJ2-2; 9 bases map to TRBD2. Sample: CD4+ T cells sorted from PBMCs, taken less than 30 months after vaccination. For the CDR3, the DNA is TGTGACAGCTCCACTAGCGGGTACACCGGGGAGCTGTTTTTT. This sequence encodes CDSSTSGYTGELFF.